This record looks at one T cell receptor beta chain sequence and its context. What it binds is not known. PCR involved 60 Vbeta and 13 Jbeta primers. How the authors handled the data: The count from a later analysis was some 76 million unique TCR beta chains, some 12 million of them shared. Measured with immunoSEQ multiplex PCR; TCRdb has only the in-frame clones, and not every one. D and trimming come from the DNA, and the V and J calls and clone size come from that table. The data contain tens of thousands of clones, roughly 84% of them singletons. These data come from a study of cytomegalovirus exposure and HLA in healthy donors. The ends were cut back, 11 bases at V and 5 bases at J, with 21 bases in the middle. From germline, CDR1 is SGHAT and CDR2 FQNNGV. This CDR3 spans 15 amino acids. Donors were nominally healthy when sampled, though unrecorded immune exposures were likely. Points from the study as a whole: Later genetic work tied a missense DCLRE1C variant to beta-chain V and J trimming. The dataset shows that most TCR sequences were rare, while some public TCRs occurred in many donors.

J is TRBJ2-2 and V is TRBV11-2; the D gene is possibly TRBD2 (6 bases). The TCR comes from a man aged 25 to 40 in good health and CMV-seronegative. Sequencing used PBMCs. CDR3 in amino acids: CAAGSKKGLTGELFF. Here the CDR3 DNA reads TGTGCCGCCGGGTCAAAAAAGGGACTTACCGGGGAGCTGTTTTTT. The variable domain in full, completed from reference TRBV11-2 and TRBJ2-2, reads EAGVAQSPRYKIIEKRQSVAFWCNPISGHATLYWYQQILGQGPKLLIQFQNNGVVDDSQLPKDRFSAERLKGVDSTLKIQPAKLEDSAVYLCAAGSKKGLTGELFFGEGSRLTVL.